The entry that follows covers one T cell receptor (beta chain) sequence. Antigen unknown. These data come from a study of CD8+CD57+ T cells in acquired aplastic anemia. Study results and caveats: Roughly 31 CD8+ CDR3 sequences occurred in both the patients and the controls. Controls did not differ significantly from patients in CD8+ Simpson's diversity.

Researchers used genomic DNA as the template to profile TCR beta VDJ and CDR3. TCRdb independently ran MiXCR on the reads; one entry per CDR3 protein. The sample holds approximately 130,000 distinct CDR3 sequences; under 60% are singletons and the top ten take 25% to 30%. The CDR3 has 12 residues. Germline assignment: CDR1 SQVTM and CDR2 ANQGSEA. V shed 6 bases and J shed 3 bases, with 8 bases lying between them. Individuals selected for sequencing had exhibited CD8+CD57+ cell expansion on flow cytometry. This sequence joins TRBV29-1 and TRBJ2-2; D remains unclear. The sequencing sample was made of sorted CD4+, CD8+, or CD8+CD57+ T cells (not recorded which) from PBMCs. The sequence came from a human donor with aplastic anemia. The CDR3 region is CSVRRDTGELFF. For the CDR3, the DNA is TGCAGCGTACGACGGGACACCGGGGAGCTGTTTTTT.